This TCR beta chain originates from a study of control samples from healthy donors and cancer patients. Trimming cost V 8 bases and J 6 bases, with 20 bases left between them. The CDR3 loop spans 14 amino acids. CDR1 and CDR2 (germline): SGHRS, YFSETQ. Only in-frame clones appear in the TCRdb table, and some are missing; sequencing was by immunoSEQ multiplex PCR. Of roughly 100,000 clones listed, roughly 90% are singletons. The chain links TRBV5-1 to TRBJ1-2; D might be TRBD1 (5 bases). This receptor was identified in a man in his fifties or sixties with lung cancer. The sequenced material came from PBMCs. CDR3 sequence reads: CASAGDSPRNGYTF. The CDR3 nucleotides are TGCGCCAGTGCCGGGGACTCACCAAGGAATGGCTACACCTTC.